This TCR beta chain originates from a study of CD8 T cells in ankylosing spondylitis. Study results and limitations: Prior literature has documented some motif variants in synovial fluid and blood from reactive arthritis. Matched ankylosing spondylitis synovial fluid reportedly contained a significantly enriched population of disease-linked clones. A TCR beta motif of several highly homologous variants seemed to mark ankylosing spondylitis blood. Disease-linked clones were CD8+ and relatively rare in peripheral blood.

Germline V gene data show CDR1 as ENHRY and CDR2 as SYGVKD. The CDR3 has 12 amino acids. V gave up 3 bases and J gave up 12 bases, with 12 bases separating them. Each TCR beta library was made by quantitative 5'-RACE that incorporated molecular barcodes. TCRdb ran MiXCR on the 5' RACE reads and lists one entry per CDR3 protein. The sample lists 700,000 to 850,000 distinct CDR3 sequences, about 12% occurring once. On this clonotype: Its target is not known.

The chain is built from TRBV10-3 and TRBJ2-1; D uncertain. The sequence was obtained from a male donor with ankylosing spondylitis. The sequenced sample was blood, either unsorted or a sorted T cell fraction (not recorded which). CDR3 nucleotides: TGTGCCATCAGTGAACGGCCTTTGGGGCAGTTCTTC. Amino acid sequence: CAISERPLGQFF.